This note documents a single T cell receptor (beta chain) sequence. Measured with immunoSEQ multiplex PCR; TCRdb has only the in-frame clones, and not every one. The sample has 250,000 to 350,000 clones, approximately 89% seen once. V dropped 4 bases and J dropped 5 bases, with 18 bases sitting between them. The CDR3 runs to 15 residues. Germline assignment: CDR1 SNHLY and CDR2 FYNNEI. The record originates from a study of blood T cell repertoires in COVID-19. The overall study: T cells, B-cell-depleted T cells, or PBMCs provided the cDNA or gDNA that served as material.

The source of this sequence is a woman aged 45-65 years who had been exposed to COVID-19. The sequencing input was PBMCs or T cells enriched from blood (not recorded which). This chain joins TRBV2 and TRBJ2-7; weak D call: TRBD2 (6 bases). DNA of the CDR3: TGTGCCAGCAGTGCCTCGTTGGGGGGTCCCCACGAGCAGTACTTC. It codes for CASSASLGGPHEQYF.